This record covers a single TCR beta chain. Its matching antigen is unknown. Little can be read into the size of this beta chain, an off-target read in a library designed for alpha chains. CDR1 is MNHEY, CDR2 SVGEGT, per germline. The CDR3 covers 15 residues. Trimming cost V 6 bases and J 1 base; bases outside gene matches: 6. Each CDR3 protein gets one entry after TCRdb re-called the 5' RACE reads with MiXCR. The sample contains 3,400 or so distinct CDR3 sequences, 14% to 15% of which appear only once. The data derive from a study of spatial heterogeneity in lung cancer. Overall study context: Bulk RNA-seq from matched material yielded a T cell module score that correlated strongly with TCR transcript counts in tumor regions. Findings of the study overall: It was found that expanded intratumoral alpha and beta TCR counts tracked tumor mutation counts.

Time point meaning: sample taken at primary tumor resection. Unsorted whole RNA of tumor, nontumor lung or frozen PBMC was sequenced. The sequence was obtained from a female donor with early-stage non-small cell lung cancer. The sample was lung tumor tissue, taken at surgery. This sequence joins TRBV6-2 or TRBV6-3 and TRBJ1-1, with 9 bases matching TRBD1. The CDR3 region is CASSPQGAANTEAFF. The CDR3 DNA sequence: TGTGCCAGCAGCCCACAGGGGGCGGCGAACACTGAAGCTTTCTTT.